The clone carrying this T cell receptor beta chain was seen repeatedly, ten times or more. Antigen unknown. According to the study, TCR beta libraries were built with iRepertoire HTBI primers and CDR3-region Arm-PCR. From the multiplex PCR reads, TCRdb called clonotypes with MiXCR, one entry per CDR3 protein. Here the sample spans 400,000 to 500,000 distinct CDR3 sequences, less than 25% being singletons. This sample stems from a study of regulatory T cells in long-lasting Graves disease. General observations from the study: Not thyroid tissue but only peripheral blood was studied.

Specified time point: persistent/refractory GD, antithyroid drugs over 5 years with positive TRAb. Extracted RNA from PBMCs served as the source of the TCR library. CDR1 and CDR2 from the germline V gene are LGHDT and YNNKEL (reference sequence). This CDR3 is built from 14 residues. The germline V and J ends were trimmed by 0 bases and 6 bases, with 11 bases remaining between them. J is TRBJ1-2 and V is TRBV3-1; weak D call: TRBD1 (5 bases). The sequenced sample was peripheral blood mononuclear cells (PBMCs), obtained when the disease was refractory, from a patient treated with antithyroid drugs. The sequence was obtained from a female donor with Graves disease. The CDR3 reads CASSQDQGLDGYTF. The CDR3 DNA is TGTGCCAGCAGCCAAGATCAGGGTTTGGATGGCTACACCTTC.